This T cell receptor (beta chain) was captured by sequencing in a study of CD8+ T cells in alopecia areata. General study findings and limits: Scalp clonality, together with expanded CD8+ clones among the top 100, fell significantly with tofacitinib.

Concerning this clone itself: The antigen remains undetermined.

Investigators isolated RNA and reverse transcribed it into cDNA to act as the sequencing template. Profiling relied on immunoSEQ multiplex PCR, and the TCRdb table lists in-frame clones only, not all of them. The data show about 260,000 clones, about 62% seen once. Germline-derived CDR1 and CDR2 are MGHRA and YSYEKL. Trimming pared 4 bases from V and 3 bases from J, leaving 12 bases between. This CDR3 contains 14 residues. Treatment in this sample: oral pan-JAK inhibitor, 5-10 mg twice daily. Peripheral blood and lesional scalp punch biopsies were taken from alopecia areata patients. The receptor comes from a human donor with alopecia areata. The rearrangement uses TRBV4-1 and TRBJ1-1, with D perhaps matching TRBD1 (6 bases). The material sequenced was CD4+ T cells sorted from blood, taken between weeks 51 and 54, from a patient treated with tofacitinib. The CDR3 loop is CASSPGQGYTEAFF. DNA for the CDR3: TGCGCCAGCAGCCCGGGACAAGGGTACACTGAAGCTTTCTTT.